One and the same sample provided the 27 T cell receptor beta chains below, sequenced in a study of cytomegalovirus exposure and HLA in healthy donors. A multiplex PCR was run with 60 Vbeta primers and 13 Jbeta primers. Assay used: immunoSEQ multiplex PCR; TCRdb lists only in-frame clones, some missing. The top ten clones hold around 2% of a sample with under 150,000 clones, just under 80% of them seen once. Input material: PBMCs. All receptors derive from a man aged 25-40 years in good health and CMV-seronegative.

The chain is built from TRBV6-1 and TRBJ1-2; TRBD1 matches 7 bases. Losses at the gene ends were 4 bases for V and 5 bases for J; bases not matched to a gene: 1. CDR3 length: 12 residues. CDR1 MNHNS and CDR2 SASEGT come from the germline V gene. CDR3 protein: CASSVQGYGYTF. The CDR3 DNA sequence: TGTGCCAGCAGTGTACAGGGGTATGGCTACACCTTC.

The chain recombines TRBV23-1 with TRBJ1-2, with D perhaps TRBD1 (6 bases). TRBV23-1 is an ORF, with its function uncertain. The CDR3 has 17 amino acids. The ends were cut back, 0 bases at V and 5 bases at J, with 19 bases in the middle. The CDR3 DNA reads TGCGCCAGCAGTCAATCAGCGATGAAGGGGGAAGAGTATGGCTACACCTTC. Its protein is CASSQSAMKGEEYGYTF.

The chain employs TRBV5-1 and TRBJ1-1, with 8 bases aligning to TRBD1. The CDR3 length is 14 residues. Germline CDR1 is SGHRS and CDR2 is YFSETQ. The J segment lost 1 base and the V segment lost 5 bases, leaving 4 bases of the junction unmatched. The chain's CDR3 is CASRETGANTEAFF. CDR3 sequence (DNA): TGCGCCAGCAGGGAGACAGGGGCGAACACTGAAGCTTTCTTT.

The V and J genes are TRBV6-5 and TRBJ1-4; unclear D gene. This CDR3 region has 15 residues. Germline CDR1 MNHEY, CDR2 SVGAGI. The V gene lost 0 bases and the J gene lost 8 bases, with 13 bases spanning the gap. CDR3 protein: CASSYSRGSWEKLFF. CDR3 DNA sequence: TGTGCCAGCAGTTACTCGCGGGGAAGCTGGGAAAAACTGTTTTTT.

The chain recombines TRBV4-1 with TRBJ2-7; 7 nucleotides align to TRBD1. The CDR3 length is 14 residues. V was clipped by 1 base and J by 4 bases; unmatched bases: 4. CDR1 and CDR2 (germline): MGHRA, YSYEKL. CDR3 protein: CASSQASRGYEQYF. DNA of the CDR3: TGCGCCAGCAGCCAAGCTAGCAGGGGGTACGAGCAGTACTTC.

The rearrangement uses TRBV4-1 and TRBJ1-5, with a possible D match to TRBD1 (6 bases). V was pared by 4 bases and J by 0 bases, with 13 bases between. CDR3 length: 16 residues. The V gene's germline CDR1 is MGHRA and CDR2 YSYEKL. CDR3 sequence: CASSPRTVLSNQPQHF. DNA for the CDR3: TGCGCCAGCAGCCCGCGGACAGTTCTTAGCAATCAGCCCCAGCATTTT.

This clone is termed medium-sized (0.01 to 0.1%). This chain connects TRBV7-9 to TRBJ2-7; perhaps TRBD2 as D (6 bases). This CDR3 contains 14 residues. The germline V and J ends were trimmed by 1 base and 5 bases, with 12 bases remaining between them. Looked up from germline, CDR1 is SEHNR and CDR2 is FQNEAQ (reference sequence). CDR3 loop: CASSLGAQRDEQYF. The CDR3, as DNA: TGTGCCAGCAGCTTAGGGGCTCAGCGGGACGAGCAGTACTTC.

The rearrangement joins TRBV4-1 to TRBJ1-3; 7 nucleotides line up with TRBD1. Germline lookup yields CDR1 MGHRA and CDR2 YSYEKL. This CDR3 is 15 amino acids long. The J segment lost 1 base and the V segment lost 1 base, leaving 1 base of the junction unmatched. The CDR3 nucleotides read TGCGCCAGCAGCCAAGTGACAGGGTCTGGAAACACCATATATTTT. Residues: CASSQVTGSGNTIYF.

A word on this clone: A read error may produce the germline difference seen at one junction end. V and J are TRBV6-1 and TRBJ1-2; a weak D match, TRBD1 (6 bases). CDR1 is MNHNS and CDR2 is SASEGT in the germline V gene. This CDR3 contains 13 residues. Here the CDR3 DNA reads TGTGCCAGCAGTGAATACAGGGCTGATAGCTACCCCTTC. Translating it yields CASSEYRADSYPF.

This chain links TRBV6-6 with TRBJ2-1; TRBD1 agrees at 10 bases. Germline V gene sequence: CDR1 MNHNY, CDR2 SVGAGI (reference sequence). Trimming at V came to 6 bases and at J to 9 bases, leaving 5 bases not matched to a gene. This CDR3 comprises 13 residues. As DNA, the CDR3 is TGTGCCAGCAGGCCGGGACAGGGGAGTGAGCAGTTCTTC. Translation gives CASRPGQGSEQFF.

This clone was seen a few times. This chain connects TRBV6-1 to TRBJ1-5; D is perhaps TRBD1 (5 bases). Trimming left V 9 bases short and J 5 bases short, with 14 bases between. Germline V lookup: CDR1 MNHNS, CDR2 SASEGT. The CDR3 length is 13 residues. The DNA of the CDR3 is TGTGCCAGTACTATACAGGAGTATCAGCCCCAGCATTTT. Encoded protein: CASTIQEYQPQHF.

The chain joins TRBV11-2 to TRBJ2-3; TRBD2 agrees at 8 bases. The germline CDR1 and CDR2 sequences are SGHAT and FQNNGV. The V gene end was trimmed by 1 base and the J gene end by 6 bases; junction bases not matched to a gene: 9. The CDR3 extends over 16 amino acids. The CDR3 DNA sequence: TGTGCCAGCAGCTTAGCCTTACGGGGGGGCTTCGATACGCAGTATTTT. This codes for CASSLALRGGFDTQYF.

The rearrangement uses TRBV28 and TRBJ1-5; 10 positions agree with TRBD1. The germline V gene has CDR1 MDHEN and CDR2 SYDVKM. The CDR3 has 18 amino acids. V lost 7 bases, J lost 6 bases, and 18 bases stayed unmatched. CDR3 DNA: TGTGCCAGCACCCCTTGGGGACGGGGACAGGGGATCACTCAGCCCCAGCATTTT. Encoded protein: CASTPWGRGQGITQPQHF. Based on the CDR3 plus reference TRBV28 and TRBJ1-5, the full variable domain is DVKVTQSSRYLVKRTGEKVFLECVQDMDHENMFWYRQDPGLGLRLIYFSYDVKMKEKGDIPEGYSVSREKKERFSLILESASTNQTSMYLCASTPWGRGQGITQPQHFGDGTRLSIL.

With regard to this clone: The sample holds other DNA sequences that translate to the same CDR3. This rearrangement joins TRBV6-5 to TRBJ1-5; 7 bases are shared with TRBD1. CDR1 and CDR2 (germline): MNHEY, SVGAGI. The CDR3 covers 14 residues. The junction had 7 bases not matched to a gene; V was cut back by 4 bases and J by 7 bases. This CDR3 reads CASSLRQGNQPQHF. The CDR3 DNA follows: TGTGCCAGCAGTTTACGACAGGGTAACCAGCCCCAGCATTTT.

The V and J genes are TRBV13 and TRBJ2-7; no reliable D call. The CDR3 is 14 residues long. Trimming took 4 bases from V and 4 from J, leaving 14 bases between them. CDR1 and CDR2 (germline): PRHDT, FYEKMQ (reference sequence). The CDR3 DNA is TGTGCCAGCAGCTATGAGACACTGAGTTACGAGCAGTACTTC. Its protein product is CASSYETLSYEQYF. The full variable domain, completed using reference TRBV13 and TRBJ2-7, is AAGVIQSPRHLIKEKRETATLKCYPIPRHDTVYWYQQGPGQDPQFLISFYEKMQSDKGSIPDRFSAQQFSDYHSELNMSSLELGDSALYFCASSYETLSYEQYFGPGTRLTVT.

This chain joins TRBV30 and TRBJ2-2, with 11 bases matching TRBD2. V lost 5 bases and J lost 4; bases outside the gene matches: 3. Germline values: CDR1 GTSNPN, CDR2 SVGIG (reference sequence). This CDR3 contains 14 residues. The DNA of the CDR3 is TGTGCCTGGCGTCTAGCGGGGGGCACCGGGGAGCTGTTTTTT. Protein sequence: CAWRLAGGTGELFF.

This clone was counted between two and nine times. The chain couples TRBV5-1 to TRBJ2-1, with a possible D match to TRBD2 (5 bases). This CDR3 has 13 residues. Trimming took 0 bases from V and 8 from J, leaving 9 bases between them. CDR1 and CDR2 from the germline V gene are SGHRS and YFSETQ. CDR3 bases: TGCGCCAGCAGCTTGGACGGGGTCGATGAGCAGTTCTTC. This gives the protein CASSLDGVDEQFF.

V gene TRBV4-1 combines with J gene TRBJ2-1; D is ambiguous. The CDR3 is 17 amino acids. The germline V and J ends were trimmed by 1 base and 0 bases, with 13 bases remaining between them. Per the germline V gene, CDR1 is MGHRA and CDR2 is YSYEKL. Here the CDR3 DNA reads TGCGCCAGCAGCCAAGGCCCGGCGGAGAGCTCCTACAATGAGCAGTTCTTC. Residues: CASSQGPAESSYNEQFF.

This clone occurred a few times. The chain is built from TRBV6-5 and TRBJ2-7, with 7 bases that match TRBD2. CDR3 length: 14 amino acids. The germline gives CDR1 MNHEY, CDR2 SVGAGI. Germline trimming cut 6 bases from V and 1 base from J; bases unmatched to any gene: 6. CDR3 sequence (DNA): TGTGCCAGCAGGCCCCGCGGGGGATCCTACGAGCAGTACTTC. Its protein product is CASRPRGGSYEQYF.

The chain has TRBV2 and TRBJ1-5; 9 bases line up with TRBD1. J was trimmed by 5 bases and V by 5 bases; bases with no gene match: 7. Per the germline V gene, CDR1 is SNHLY and CDR2 is FYNNEI. This CDR3 has 15 amino acids. In nucleotides, the CDR3 is TGTGCCAGCAGTTTGGACAGGGGCGCTTATCAGCCCCAGCATTTT. It is translated as CASSLDRGAYQPQHF.

This clone was counted once. The chain carries TRBV14 and TRBJ2-7; D possibly corresponds to TRBD1 (6 bases). The CDR3 spans 15 residues. Germline-derived CDR1 and CDR2 are SGHDN and FVKESK. V lost 1 base, J lost 4 bases, and 14 bases lay in between. DNA of the CDR3: TGTGCCAGCAGCCAAGCGTCGACAGGAGCGTACGAGCAGTACTTC. It yields the protein CASSQASTGAYEQYF.

The J gene is TRBJ1-1, the V gene TRBV5-1; D is undetermined. Germline CDR1 and CDR2: SGHRS and YFSETQ. The CDR3 totals 14 residues. The V end lost 2 bases, the J end lost 1 base, and 9 bases lay between the germline ends. The CDR3 reads CASSFEHRNTEAFF. The CDR3 DNA reads TGCGCCAGCAGCTTCGAACACAGGAACACTGAAGCTTTCTTT.

The rearrangement uses TRBV7-9 and TRBJ2-4; D gene uncertain. Germline CDR1 and CDR2: SEHNR and FQNEAQ (reference sequence). CDR3 length: 14 residues. The germline V and J ends were trimmed by 6 bases and 4 bases, with 13 bases remaining between them. As DNA, the CDR3 is TGTGCCAGCAGTCCAACGACGGGTAAAAACATTCAGTACTTC. Its translation: CASSPTTGKNIQYF.

The V gene is TRBV19, the J gene TRBJ1-4; TRBD1 agrees at 8 bases. Per germline, CDR1 LNHDA and CDR2 SQIVND (reference sequence). Germline trimming cut 0 bases from V and 7 bases from J; bases unmatched to any gene: 7. The CDR3 consists of 16 residues. The CDR3 DNA reads TGTGCCAGTAGTATAGAGATAGGACAGGGCTTTGAAAAACTGTTTTTT. Translated: CASSIEIGQGFEKLFF.

This clone has a single count. This sequence joins TRBV15 and TRBJ2-1; 12 positions match TRBD2. Germline V gene lookup returns CDR1 LNHNV and CDR2 YYDKDF (reference sequence). Trimming took 6 bases from V and 5 from J; bases not matched to a gene: 8. The CDR3 covers 16 residues. The CDR3 region has the DNA TGTGCCACCAGTCCGAGACTAGCGGGAGTGCACAATGAGCAGTTCTTC. The encoded protein is CATSPRLAGVHNEQFF.

The chain recombines TRBV28 with TRBJ1-4; D is uncertain. The CDR3 totals 14 residues. Germline assignment: CDR1 MDHEN and CDR2 SYDVKM. The ends were cut back, 4 bases at V and 15 bases at J, with 21 bases in the middle. The CDR3 region is CASSSSLTGDWVFF. Here the CDR3 DNA reads TGTGCCAGCAGTTCCTCGTTAACGGGAGATTGGGTGTTTTTT.

J is TRBJ2-7 and V is TRBV25-1, with D possibly TRBD2 on 5 matching bases. This CDR3 region has 12 residues. Trimming shortened V by 6 bases and J by 4 bases, and 10 bases separated the two germline ends. The germline V gene has CDR1 MGHDK and CDR2 SYGVNS. DNA for the CDR3: TGTGCCAGCAGCGAGGGCCCATACGAGCAGTACTTC. It codes for CASSEGPYEQYF.